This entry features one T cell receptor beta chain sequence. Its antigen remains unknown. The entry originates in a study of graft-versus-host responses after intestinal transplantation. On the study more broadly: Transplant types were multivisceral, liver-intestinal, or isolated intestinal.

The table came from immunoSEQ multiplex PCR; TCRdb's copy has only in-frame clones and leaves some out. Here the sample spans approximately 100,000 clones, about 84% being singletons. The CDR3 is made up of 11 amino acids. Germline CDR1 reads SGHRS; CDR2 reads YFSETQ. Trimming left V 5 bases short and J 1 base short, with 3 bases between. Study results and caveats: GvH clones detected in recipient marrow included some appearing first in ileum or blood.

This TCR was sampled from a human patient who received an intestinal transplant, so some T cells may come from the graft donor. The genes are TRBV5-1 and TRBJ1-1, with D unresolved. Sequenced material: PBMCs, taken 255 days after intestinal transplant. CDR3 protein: CASRENTEAFF. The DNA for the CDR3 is TGCGCCAGCAGGGAGAACACTGAAGCTTTCTTT.